This T cell receptor beta chain was observed in a study of spatial heterogeneity in lung cancer. Study in general: Alpha-chain sequences were consistently detected less often than beta-chain sequences.

Germline CDR1 and CDR2: SGHVS and FQNEAQ. V gave up 0 bases and J gave up 4 bases; unmatched junction bases: 7. This CDR3 is 16 amino acids long. Time point denoted: blood at routine non-recurrence follow-up after resection. This clonotype has ten or more counts. TCRdb analysed the 5' RACE reads with MiXCR anew, one entry per CDR3 protein. The sample carries tens of thousands of distinct CDR3 sequences, almost 10% recorded once. The chain joins TRBV7-8 to TRBJ2-3; 7 bases align to TRBD1. Sequenced material: PBMCs, taken at follow-up. This receptor was taken from a male donor with early-stage non-small cell lung cancer. The CDR3: CASSLAGRGIADTQYF. The CDR3 DNA reads as TGTGCCAGCAGCTTAGCGGGCAGGGGGATTGCAGATACGCAGTATTTT.